This TCR beta chain was captured by sequencing in a study of cytomegalovirus exposure and HLA in healthy donors. PCR primers comprised 60 Vbeta and 13 Jbeta primers. Generated by immunoSEQ multiplex PCR, the TCRdb table keeps only in-frame clones and is missing some. The data hold roughly 99,000 clones, with 74% observed a single time. Germline CDR1 is SGHNT and CDR2 is YENEEA. Trimming stripped 2 bases from V and 3 bases from J, with 8 bases between. The CDR3 runs to 14 residues. Sequenced material: PBMCs. The chain uses TRBV11-3 and TRBJ2-1; D remains unclear. This sequence was found in a woman in her forties in good health and CMV-seropositive. CDR3 in amino acids: CASSLTDGYNEQFF. Written as DNA, the CDR3 is TGTGCCAGCAGCTTAACAGACGGCTACAATGAGCAGTTCTTC.